The T cell receptor (beta chain) under discussion was sequenced for a study of T-cell memory formation after mild COVID-19. In the study overall: Clusters were largely donor specific. Study-wide points: Contracting clones from day 15 to 85 showed balanced CD4/CD8; later expanders favored CD4+. Pre-infection memory carried some responding clones, suggesting that cross-reactive memory joined.

On this clonotype: Its antigen is as yet unknown.

The CDR3 spans 15 residues. Trimming took off 3 bases at V and 0 bases at J, with 11 bases between the two ends. Looked up from germline, CDR1 is SEHNR and CDR2 is FQNEAQ (reference sequence). Constant-segment-primed 5'RACE gave TCR alpha and TCR beta cDNA libraries with sample barcodes and UMIs. TCRdb reprocessed the 5' RACE reads with MiXCR, giving one entry per CDR3 protein. The repertoire holds about half a million distinct CDR3 sequences, with 15% to 20% as singletons. Sequencing was carried out using PBMCs or a T cell subset sorted from them (not recorded which). The clonotype was recovered from an adult woman who had mild COVID-19 (a few samples of this study predate the infection). Cell type and time point are not known. The chain recombines TRBV7-9 with TRBJ2-5, with a possible D match to TRBD1 (6 bases). The CDR3 region has the DNA TGTGCCAGCAGCTTGAGGACAGTGTACCAAGAGACCCAGTACTTC. Its protein product is CASSLRTVYQETQYF.